The 25 T cell receptor beta chains presented below share a single source sample, sequenced in a study of blood T cell repertoires in COVID-19 (TCRdb year 2020). To prepare the library, the immunoSEQ multiplex PCR assay was applied. As stored in TCRdb, this immuneACCESS dataset retains in-frame rearrangements with V and J assigned. A fraction of the clones does not appear; measured against another copy, unresolved V genes explain less than half of the discrepancy, and the remainder lacks a known reason. The sample includes more than 300,000 clones, with roughly 88% observed a single time. The ten largest clonotypes hold 1.5% to 2% of the sample. Sequencing was carried out using peripheral blood. Receptor source: a woman aged 30 to 39 with COVID-19, enrolled during active disease.

This clone has more than one count but fewer than ten. The CDR3 region is CASSLLQDYGYTF. The CDR3 DNA sequence: TGCGCCAGCAGCTTGTTACAGGACTATGGCTACACCTTC. The J gene is TRBJ1-2, the V gene TRBV5-1; D may be TRBD1 (5 bases). The CDR3 sequence is 13 residues long. Germline values: CDR1 SGHRS, CDR2 YFSETQ. Trimming took off 1 base at V and 3 bases at J, with 7 bases between the two ends.

The V call is TRBV5-4, the J call TRBJ2-5; 8 nucleotides match TRBD1. This CDR3 has 14 residues. In germline, CDR1 is SGHNT, CDR2 YYREEE (reference sequence). Losses at the gene ends were 4 bases for V and 7 bases for J; bases not matched to a gene: 9. CDR3 bases: TGTGCCAGCAGCCCCGGACAGGGTCGGGGGACCCAGTACTTC. Amino acids: CASSPGQGRGTQYF.

The chain joins TRBV19 to TRBJ1-6, with TRBD1 matching over 9 bases. This CDR3 region has 13 residues. Germline V gene data show CDR1 as LNHDA and CDR2 as SQIVND (reference sequence). With 8 bases clipped from V and 17 bases from J, the junction kept 13 bases outside the gene matches. CDR3 in amino acids: CASSSADRGLVHF. The CDR3 DNA reads TGTGCCAGTTCCTCTGCGGACAGGGGACTGGTCCACTTT.

This clone is medium-sized. Here the CDR3 reads CATSREAGSGNTIYF. The CDR3 nucleotides are TGTGCCACCAGCAGAGAGGCAGGGTCGGGAAACACCATATATTTT. The genes are TRBV15 and TRBJ1-3, with D possibly matching TRBD1 (5 bases). V was pared by 0 bases and J by 4 bases, with 10 bases between. The CDR3 has 15 residues. Germline CDR1 reads LNHNV; CDR2 reads YYDKDF (reference sequence).

The chain is built from TRBV6-2 or TRBV6-3 and TRBJ1-5; 7 positions agree with TRBD1. With V trimmed by 2 bases and J by 5 bases, 6 bases remained unmatched. CDR3 size: 15 residues. Germline CDR1 reads MNHEY; CDR2 reads SVGEGT. The CDR3 loop is CASSYGGGHYQPQHF. Here the CDR3 DNA reads TGTGCCAGCAGTTACGGAGGGGGCCACTATCAGCCCCAGCATTTT.

The chain employs TRBV7-9 and TRBJ1-2; D is uncertain. Germline-derived CDR1 and CDR2 are SEHNR and FQNEAQ (reference sequence). The CDR3 runs 16 residues. Trimming took 0 bases from V and 0 from J, leaving 11 bases between them. The CDR3 bases are TGTGCCAGCAGCTTAGCACCACTTGCGGCTAACTATGGCTACACCTTC. Amino acid sequence: CASSLAPLAANYGYTF.

The rearrangement joins TRBV15 to TRBJ2-2, with 10 positions matching TRBD2. Germline lookup yields CDR1 LNHNV and CDR2 YYDKDF (reference sequence). The trim removed 5 bases at V and 0 bases at J, leaving 3 bases unmatched. CDR3 size: 16 residues. The CDR3 loop is CATSVGTSANTGELFF. CDR3 DNA sequence: TGTGCCACCAGCGTGGGGACTAGCGCGAACACCGGGGAGCTGTTTTTT. Full variable domain (missing parts from reference TRBV15 and TRBJ2-2): DAMVIQNPRYQVTQFGKPVTLSCSQTLNHNVMYWYQQKSSQAPKLLFHYYDKDFNNEADTPDNFQSRRPNTSFCFLDIRSPGLGDTAMYLCATSVGTSANTGELFFGEGSRLTVL.

The CDR3 region is CASSSPTGRNEQFF. The DNA of the CDR3 is TGTGCCAGCAGCTCCCCGACAGGGCGTAATGAGCAGTTCTTC. The chain joins TRBV11-3 to TRBJ2-1, with 7 positions matching TRBD1. Germline V CDR1 and CDR2: SGHNT, YENEEA. The CDR3 has 14 residues. V shed 4 bases and J 7 bases; nucleotides not matched to a gene: 7.

The rearrangement uses TRBV6-2 or TRBV6-3 and TRBJ2-7; 9 bases fit TRBD1. The CDR3 spans 14 residues. J was trimmed by 6 bases and V by 4 bases; bases with no gene match: 7. Germline values: CDR1 MNHEY, CDR2 SVGEGT. CDR3 nucleotides: TGTGCCAGCAGTTTAAGCAGGGGACAGGGCGAGCAGTACGTC. This sequence encodes CASSLSRGQGEQYV.

The rearrangement uses TRBV5-1 and TRBJ2-5, with 7 nucleotides matching TRBD2. The CDR3 is 16 amino acids. Germline V lookup: CDR1 SGHRS, CDR2 YFSETQ. V dropped 4 bases and J dropped 1; count of bases not matched to a gene: 10. The CDR3 is CASSLGGGTLQETQYF. CDR3 bases: TGCGCCAGCAGCCTGGGGGGAGGGACCCTCCAAGAGACCCAGTACTTC.

This rearrangement joins TRBV2 to TRBJ2-2; D is perhaps TRBD1 (6 bases). This CDR3 comprises 14 residues. Germline V gene lookup returns CDR1 SNHLY and CDR2 FYNNEI. The ends were cut back, 8 bases at V and 5 bases at J, with 15 bases in the middle. CDR3: CASATRGNTGELFF. The CDR3 DNA sequence: TGTGCCAGCGCCACCAGGGGAAATACCGGGGAGCTGTTTTTT.

The rearrangement links TRBV6-5 to TRBJ1-2; 7 bases are shared with TRBD1. Germline trimming cut 6 bases from V and 7 bases from J; bases unmatched to any gene: 8. Germline loops: CDR1 MNHEY, CDR2 SVGAGI. The CDR3 runs to 13 residues. CDR3 residues: CASRGTGEGGYTF. As DNA, the CDR3 is TGTGCCAGCAGGGGAACAGGGGAAGGTGGCTACACCTTC.

In nucleotides, the CDR3 is TGCGCCAGCAGCTATGAGGACAGGGGGTTCACTGAAGCTTTCTTT. Amino acids: CASSYEDRGFTEAFF. V is TRBV5-1 and J is TRBJ1-1; 10 positions agree with TRBD1. The ends lost 3 bases at V and 4 bases at J; junction bases unmatched: 6. Germline CDR1 reads SGHRS; CDR2 reads YFSETQ. This CDR3 contains 15 residues.

This clone was observed many times. The V and J genes are TRBV5-4 and TRBJ1-6, with TRBD1 matching 11 bases. The trim removed 3 bases at V and 10 bases at J, leaving 12 bases unmatched. This CDR3 spans 17 amino acids. Germline values: CDR1 SGHNT, CDR2 YYREEE (reference sequence). CDR3 nucleotides: TGTGCCAGCAGCTCCACATTAGGGACAGGGGGATACTCACCCCTCCACTTT. It is translated as CASSSTLGTGGYSPLHF.

J is TRBJ1-1 and V is TRBV19; possibly TRBD1 for D (6 bases). V gave up 5 bases and J gave up 1 base, with 14 bases separating them. CDR3 length: 15 amino acids. CDR1 is LNHDA and CDR2 is SQIVND in the germline V gene (reference sequence). CDR3: CASSRPGGSNTEAFF. CDR3 nucleotide sequence: TGTGCCAGTAGTCGCCCGGGGGGCTCGAACACTGAAGCTTTCTTT.

This clone showed up just a few times. This chain joins TRBV3-1 (or the pseudogene TRBV3-2) and TRBJ1-2, with a weak D call TRBD1 (5 bases). The CDR3 spans 13 residues. V lost 5 bases and J 4 bases, leaving 11 bases between the germline ends. Germline loops: CDR1 LGHDT, CDR2 YNNKEL (reference sequence). The CDR3, as DNA: TGTGCCAGCAGCATGACAGCTCCCTATGGCTACACCTTC. Its protein is CASSMTAPYGYTF.

The chain recombines TRBV5-1 with TRBJ2-3; the match to TRBD1 covers 8 bases. Germline loops: CDR1 SGHRS, CDR2 YFSETQ. The CDR3 runs to 16 residues. Trimming cost V 4 bases and J 1 base; bases outside gene matches: 8. The CDR3 DNA reads TGCGCCAGCAGCCAACACCAGGGGGCACGCACAGATACGCAGTATTTT. Translation: CASSQHQGARTDTQYF.

V usage is TRBV20-1 and J usage is TRBJ1-1, with D possibly being TRBD1 (6 bases). CDR3 length: 12 amino acids. CDR1 is DFQATT, CDR2 SNEGSKA, per germline (reference sequence). Trimming removed 3 bases from V and 5 bases from J, with 10 bases in between. This CDR3 is CSASNRATEAFF. CDR3 nucleotides: TGCAGTGCTAGTAACAGGGCTACTGAAGCTTTCTTT.

This clone was recorded only once. The J gene is TRBJ1-1, the V gene TRBV11-3; 7 positions match TRBD1. There are 14 residues in the CDR3. Germline V CDR1 and CDR2: SGHNT, YENEEA. The junction had 10 bases not matched to a gene; V was cut back by 5 bases and J by 7 bases. DNA for the CDR3: TGTGCCAGCAGCATGGGGACAGTTACTAGTGAAGCTTTCTTT. Amino acid sequence: CASSMGTVTSEAFF.

Details on this clone: The sample carries other DNA sequences with the same CDR3. V and J are TRBV12-3 or TRBV12-4 and TRBJ1-1; D is unresolved. Trimming stripped 3 bases from V and 0 bases from J, with 5 bases between. There are 13 residues in the CDR3. The CDR3, as DNA: TGTGCCAGCAGTTTCGCGGTGAACACTGAAGCTTTCTTT. Amino acid sequence: CASSFAVNTEAFF.

CDR3 in amino acids: CPTDHRGNNSPLHF. CDR3 DNA sequence: TGTCCAACAGACCATCGGGGTAATAATTCACCCCTCCACTTT. The chain links TRBV21-1 to TRBJ1-6. TRBV21-1 is an annotated pseudogene. There are 14 residues in the CDR3.

V is TRBV6-5 and J is TRBJ2-4; 10 nucleotides align to TRBD1. Looked up from germline, CDR1 is MNHEY and CDR2 is SVGAGI. V dropped 6 bases and J dropped 7; count of bases not matched to a gene: 3. The CDR3 loop spans 13 amino acids. CDR3 loop: CASSPGQGNIQYF. CDR3 nucleotides: TGTGCCAGCAGCCCGGGACAGGGGAACATTCAGTACTTC.

The V gene is TRBV7-8, the J gene TRBJ2-1; a weak D match, TRBD2 (5 bases). Between the trimmed V and J ends, which lost 4 bases and 7 bases, there was a span of 17 bases. CDR1 is SGHVS, CDR2 FQNEAQ, per germline. This CDR3 is built from 15 residues. The CDR3 protein is CASSSTFGKFNEQFF. As DNA, the CDR3 is TGTGCCAGCAGCTCGACCTTCGGGAAATTTAATGAGCAGTTCTTC.

The chain is built from TRBV3-1 (or the pseudogene TRBV3-2) and TRBJ1-4; D may be TRBD1 (5 bases). CDR1 and CDR2 (germline): LGHDT, YNNKEL (reference sequence). Trimming pared 3 bases from V and 8 bases from J, leaving 10 bases between. The CDR3 consists of 13 residues. The CDR3 loop reads CASSQAGREKLFF. Written as DNA, the CDR3 is TGTGCCAGCAGCCAGGCAGGGAGGGAAAAACTGTTTTTT.

V gene TRBV6-2 or TRBV6-3 combines with J gene TRBJ2-1; tentative D call: TRBD1 (5 bases). V lost 3 bases and J lost 5, with 11 bases in between. This CDR3 region has 14 residues. Germline-derived CDR1 and CDR2 are MNHEY and SVGEGT. The CDR3, as DNA: TGTGCCAGCAGTTATATTTTGACAGACAATGAGCAGTTCTTC. Amino acid sequence: CASSYILTDNEQFF.